This T cell receptor (beta chain) was sequenced for a study of T-cell memory formation after mild COVID-19. TCRdb reanalysed the 5' RACE reads using MiXCR and keeps one entry per CDR3 protein. Of about 400,000 distinct CDR3 sequences in the sample, roughly 15% were seen once. Germline V gene data show CDR1 as SNHLY and CDR2 as FYNNEI. The CDR3 covers 14 residues. With V trimmed by 11 bases and J by 3 bases, 12 bases remained unmatched. The TCR comes from a man aged 18 to 35 who had mild COVID-19 (a few samples of this study predate the infection). Cell type and time point are not known. This chain uses TRBV2 with TRBJ2-7, with 8 bases matching TRBD2. The specimen was PBMCs or a T cell subset sorted from them (not recorded which). The CDR3 here is CAGGPGLGLYEQYF. The CDR3 DNA follows: TGTGCCGGAGGACCGGGACTAGGGCTCTACGAGCAGTACTTC.